This T cell receptor (beta chain) was captured by sequencing in a study of blood T cell repertoires in COVID-19. Libraries were prepared by immunoSEQ multiplex PCR; TCRdb keeps only in-frame clonotypes and omits some of them. This sample has 130,000 to 150,000 clones, with about 85% found just once. Trimming took 6 bases from V and 5 from J; bases not matched to a gene: 3. Germline assignment: CDR1 MDHEN and CDR2 SYDVKM. The CDR3 runs to 12 residues. This chain connects TRBV28 to TRBJ1-1; 7 positions agree with TRBD1. This sequence was found in a human donor in a cohort sampled during active COVID-19. The sample consisted of peripheral blood. The chain's CDR3 is CASRLTGTEAFF. The DNA for the CDR3 is TGTGCCAGCAGGCTGACAGGGACTGAAGCTTTCTTT.